The 21 T cell receptor beta chains in this list originate from one sample, sequenced in a study of blood T cell repertoires in COVID-19. The protocol was immunoSEQ multiplex PCR, while the TCRdb copy is restricted to in-frame clones and leaves out a portion. The sample shows 140,000 to 150,000 clones, more than 80% of them seen only once. Sequencing was carried out using PBMCs or T cells enriched from blood (not recorded which). The origin of the receptors is a man aged 45-60 years who had recovered from COVID-19.

The V and J genes are TRBV9 and TRBJ2-3, with a possible D match to TRBD1 (6 bases). The CDR3 is 15 amino acids. The germline gives CDR1 SGDLS, CDR2 YYNGEE. The ends were cut back, 2 bases at V and 4 bases at J, with 14 bases in the middle. CDR3 coding DNA: TGTGCCAGCAGCGTCAGGGGCGATGGTGCAGATACGCAGTATTTT. Its protein product is CASSVRGDGADTQYF. The entire variable domain, with the rest obtained from reference TRBV9 and TRBJ2-3, is as follows: DSGVTQTPKHLITATGQRVTLRCSPRSGDLSVYWYQQSLDQGLQFLIQYYNGEERAKGNILERFSAQQFPDLHSELNLSSLELGDSALYFCASSVRGDGADTQYFGPGTRLTVL.

The rearrangement uses TRBV10-1 and TRBJ1-4, with TRBD1 matching 9 bases. The CDR3 length is 14 residues. J gave up 6 bases and V 4 bases, and 3 bases lay outside the gene matches. Germline loops: CDR1 WNHNN, CDR2 SYGVQD (reference sequence). The CDR3 DNA is TGCGCCAGCAGTGTCCGGGACAGGGATGAAAAACTGTTTTTT. Translated, it gives CASSVRDRDEKLFF.

V is TRBV12-3 or TRBV12-4 and J is TRBJ2-1, with TRBD1 matching 9 bases. V was pared by 7 bases and J by 7 bases, with 5 bases of the junction left unmatched. CDR3 length: 13 residues. The CDR3 is CASKGDRANEQFF. The DNA for the CDR3 is TGTGCCAGCAAAGGGGACAGGGCTAATGAGCAGTTCTTC.

The rearrangement links TRBV9 to TRBJ1-1; D gene uncertain. V dropped 2 bases and J dropped 0 bases, with 8 bases sitting between them. The germline V gene encodes CDR1 SGDLS and CDR2 YYNGEE. The CDR3 covers 14 residues. CDR3 loop: CASSVGRMNTEAFF. In DNA form, the CDR3 reads TGTGCCAGCAGCGTCGGGAGGATGAACACTGAAGCTTTCTTT.

The chain is built from TRBV2 and TRBJ2-1; tentatively, D is TRBD1 (5 bases). Trimming removed 2 bases at V and 6 bases at J, with 17 bases between. The length of the CDR3 is 16 residues. Germline-derived CDR1 and CDR2 are SNHLY and FYNNEI. The CDR3 protein is CASSEQAGIRVNEQFF. The CDR3 region has the DNA TGTGCCAGCAGTGAACAGGCAGGGATCAGGGTCAATGAGCAGTTCTTC.

The chain carries TRBV19 and TRBJ1-4, with a weak D call TRBD1 (6 bases). CDR1 LNHDA and CDR2 SQIVND come from the germline V gene (reference sequence). The CDR3 spans 14 residues. Trimming pared 5 bases from V and 8 bases from J, leaving 15 bases between. CDR3 region: CASSLGQGPEKLFF. CDR3 nucleotide sequence: TGTGCCAGTAGTTTGGGTCAGGGGCCCGAAAAACTGTTTTTT. Using reference TRBV19 and TRBJ1-4 for the parts outside the CDR3, the full variable domain is DGGITQSPKYLFRKEGQNVTLSCEQNLNHDAMYWYRQDPGQGLRLIYYSQIVNDFQKGDIAEGYSVSREKKESFPLTVTSAQKNPTAFYLCASSLGQGPEKLFFGSGTQLSVL.

The chain joins TRBV28 to TRBJ1-4; TRBD1 agrees at 9 bases. V lost 6 bases, J lost 7 bases, and 9 bases stayed unmatched. Germline V gene lookup returns CDR1 MDHEN and CDR2 SYDVKM. This CDR3 is 15 amino acids long. CDR3 loop: CASRPVTGGGEKLFF. Here the CDR3 DNA reads TGTGCCAGCAGGCCGGTGACAGGGGGAGGTGAAAAACTGTTTTTT.

CDR3 nucleotide sequence: TGTGCCACCAGCCCCAATTTAGGGACAGGGATGAGGGCTAACTATGGCTACACCTTC. Its translation: CATSPNLGTGMRANYGYTF. This rearrangement joins TRBV24-1 to TRBJ1-2; 9 bases are shared with TRBD1. The V gene end was trimmed by 7 bases and the J gene end by 0 bases; junction bases not matched to a gene: 17. There are 19 residues in the CDR3. Germline-derived CDR1 and CDR2 are KGHDR and SFDVKD.

This clone was found once. The rearrangement links TRBV19 to TRBJ2-7; possible D gene TRBD1, 5 bases. Germline-derived CDR1 and CDR2 are LNHDA and SQIVND (reference sequence). Trimming pared 8 bases from V and 3 bases from J, leaving 11 bases between. The CDR3 consists of 12 residues. The CDR3: CASSDSFYEQYF. For the CDR3, the DNA is TGTGCCAGTTCCGACAGCTTCTACGAGCAGTACTTC. The full variable domain, in which reference TRBV19 and TRBJ2-7 provide the parts outside the CDR3, is DGGITQSPKYLFRKEGQNVTLSCEQNLNHDAMYWYRQDPGQGLRLIYYSQIVNDFQKGDIAEGYSVSREKKESFPLTVTSAQKNPTAFYLCASSDSFYEQYFGPGTRLTVT.

V is TRBV7-9 and J is TRBJ1-2, with 7 bases that match TRBD1. The CDR3 runs 13 residues. Germline V gene data show CDR1 as SEHNR and CDR2 as FQNEAQ (reference sequence). Trimming at V came to 1 base and at J to 6 bases, leaving 2 bases not matched to a gene. As DNA, the CDR3 is TGTGCCAGCAGCTTAGTAGGGGGCAATGGCTACACCTTC. Its translation: CASSLVGGNGYTF.

The V and J genes are TRBV28 and TRBJ1-4, with D unclear. CDR1 is MDHEN and CDR2 is SYDVKM in the germline V gene. The CDR3 runs 13 residues. Trimming cost V 6 bases and J 8 bases, with 13 bases left between them. CDR3 in amino acids: CASRRHRGEKLFF. CDR3 DNA sequence: TGTGCCAGCAGGAGACATCGGGGAGAAAAACTGTTTTTT.

The V and J genes are TRBV7-9 and TRBJ1-1; D is undetermined. Trimming cost V 1 base and J 11 bases, with 8 bases left between them. There are 11 residues in the CDR3. The germline V gene encodes CDR1 SEHNR and CDR2 FQNEAQ (reference sequence). CDR3 sequence reads: CASSLGGLAFF. CDR3 bases: TGTGCCAGCAGCTTAGGAGGGTTGGCTTTCTTT.

The chain joins TRBV19 to TRBJ1-2, with D possibly TRBD1 on 5 matching bases. Trimming left V 4 bases short and J 7 bases short, with 13 bases between. Germline values: CDR1 LNHDA, CDR2 SQIVND (reference sequence). The CDR3 sequence is 13 residues long. Here the CDR3 reads CASSTQGSAGYTF. The CDR3, as DNA: TGTGCCAGTAGTACCCAGGGATCTGCTGGCTACACCTTC.

This chain connects TRBV19 to TRBJ1-2, with 10 bases aligning to TRBD1. J gave up 0 bases and V 7 bases, and 8 bases lay outside the gene matches. Germline V CDR1 and CDR2: LNHDA, SQIVND (reference sequence). The CDR3 consists of 16 residues. The CDR3 coding sequence is TGTGCCAGTAACCCTGGGACAGGGGTAACTAACTATGGCTACACCTTC. This translates into CASNPGTGVTNYGYTF.

The count of this clone is one. The chain recombines TRBV18 with TRBJ2-7, with D perhaps TRBD1 (5 bases). The length of the CDR3 is 15 residues. Germline values: CDR1 KGHSH, CDR2 LQKENI. Trimming stripped 3 bases from V and 5 bases from J, with 17 bases between. CDR3 region: CASSPIFGAQDEQYF. Here the CDR3 DNA reads TGTGCCAGCTCACCGATTTTTGGGGCGCAGGACGAGCAGTACTTC.

The chain joins TRBV6-5 to TRBJ2-2; D may be TRBD1 (6 bases). Germline lookup yields CDR1 MNHEY and CDR2 SVGAGI. The germline V and J ends were trimmed by 7 bases and 4 bases, with 13 bases remaining between them. This CDR3 is built from 14 residues. The CDR3 sequence: CASNRDPSTGELFF. In DNA, the CDR3 is TGTGCCAGCAACAGGGACCCTAGCACCGGGGAGCTGTTTTTT.

The chain links TRBV10-3 to TRBJ1-2; the match to TRBD1 covers 7 bases. CDR1 is ENHRY, CDR2 SYGVKD, per germline. The CDR3 has 15 residues. V dropped 2 bases and J dropped 2; count of bases not matched to a gene: 5. This chain's CDR3 is CAISEEFRGNYGYTF. The CDR3 coding sequence is TGTGCCATCAGTGAGGAGTTCAGGGGGAACTATGGCTACACCTTC.

The chain joins TRBV9 to TRBJ2-5; D uncertain. CDR1 is SGDLS and CDR2 is YYNGEE in the germline V gene. Trimming removed 2 bases from V and 6 bases from J, with 11 bases in between. The CDR3 consists of 13 residues. CDR3 in amino acids: CASSVERRKTQYF. The CDR3 DNA is TGTGCCAGCAGCGTCGAGCGACGGAAGACCCAGTACTTC. Complete variable domain (other parts from reference TRBV9 and TRBJ2-5): DSGVTQTPKHLITATGQRVTLRCSPRSGDLSVYWYQQSLDQGLQFLIQYYNGEERAKGNILERFSAQQFPDLHSELNLSSLELGDSALYFCASSVERRKTQYFGPGTRLLVL.

CDR3: CASSVVDRSTLHF. DNA of the CDR3: TGTGCCAGCAGCGTGGTTGACAGGAGCACACTCCACTTT. The chain uses TRBV6-5 and TRBJ1-6; possibly TRBD1 for D (6 bases). The V gene's germline CDR1 is MNHEY and CDR2 SVGAGI. The CDR3 runs 13 residues. V was clipped by 6 bases and J by 16 bases, with 19 bases between them.

This clone was seen only once. The chain uses TRBV7-2 and TRBJ2-5; 12 bases are a match to TRBD2. V was clipped by 3 bases and J by 5 bases; unmatched bases: 4. The CDR3 totals 15 residues. Germline V CDR1 and CDR2: SGHTA, FQGNSA. DNA for the CDR3: TGTGCCAGCAGCTTTTCTAGCGGGGGGGGTGAGACCCAGTACTTC. Protein product: CASSFSSGGGETQYF.

J is TRBJ2-3 and V is TRBV13; 14 positions agree with TRBD2. Trimming took 5 bases from V and 2 from J; bases not matched to a gene: 9. Germline loops: CDR1 PRHDT, CDR2 FYEKMQ (reference sequence). The CDR3 is made up of 18 amino acids. The CDR3 DNA follows: TGTGCCAGCAGCCTGCGGACTAGCGGGGGGACATTCACAGATACGCAGTATTTT. The encoded protein is CASSLRTSGGTFTDTQYF.